This T cell receptor beta chain was captured in a study of blood T cells in healthy people across ages. This clonotype was recorded at least ten times. Approximately 9.1 milliliters was the volume of peripheral blood drawn from each donor. Trimming cost V 3 bases and J 8 bases, with 8 bases left between them. The CDR3 totals 11 residues. Looked up from germline, CDR1 is DFQATT and CDR2 is SNEGSKA (reference sequence). Together with a sample-barcoded 5' primer, a J-beta primer mix was included in a second PCR lasting about 7 to 11 cycles. TCRdb re-called the 5' RACE reads through MiXCR, storing one row per CDR3 protein. Here the sample spans about 1,800,000 distinct CDR3 sequences, 28% being singletons.

The specimen was blood. The chain joins TRBV20-1 to TRBJ2-1; D is unclear. The sequence derives from a woman aged 25 to 39 in good health. CDR3: CSASPIDEQFF. CDR3 coding DNA: TGCAGTGCTAGCCCGATTGATGAGCAGTTCTTC.